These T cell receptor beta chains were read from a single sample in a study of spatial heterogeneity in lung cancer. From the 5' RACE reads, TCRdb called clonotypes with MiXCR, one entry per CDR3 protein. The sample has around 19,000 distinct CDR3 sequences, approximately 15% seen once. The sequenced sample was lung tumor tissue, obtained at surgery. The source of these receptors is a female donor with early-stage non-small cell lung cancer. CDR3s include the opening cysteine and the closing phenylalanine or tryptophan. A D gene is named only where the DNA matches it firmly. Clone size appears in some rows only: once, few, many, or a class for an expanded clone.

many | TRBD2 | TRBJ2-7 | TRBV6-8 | TGTGCCAGCAGTCAAAGTAGCGGGGTTCACTACGAGCAGTACTTC | CASSQSSGVHYEQYF
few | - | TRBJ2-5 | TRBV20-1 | TGCAGTGCTGGGGGAGAGCGACGACAAGAGACCCAGTACTTC | CSAGGERRQETQYF
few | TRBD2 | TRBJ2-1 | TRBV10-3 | TGTGCCATCAGTGAGATGCGGGAGTTTGATGAGCAGTTCTTC | CAISEMREFDEQFF
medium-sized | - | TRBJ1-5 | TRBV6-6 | TGTGCCAGCAGTCCTGGACCGGTGGGTGGTGGCAATCAGCCCCAGCATTTT | CASSPGPVGGGNQPQHF
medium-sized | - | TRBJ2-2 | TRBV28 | TGTGCCAGCAGTTTATTTCGGGGGCCTCCGAACACCGGGGAGCTGTTTTTT | CASSLFRGPPNTGELFF
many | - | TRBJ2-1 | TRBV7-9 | TGTGCCAGCAGCCGAATTTCGGGCGGCTCTTCCTACAATGAGCAGTTCTTC | CASSRISGGSSYNEQFF
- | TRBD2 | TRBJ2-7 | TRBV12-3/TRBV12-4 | TGTGCCAGCAGTTTCGGGGTCAGGGGGGGACTAGCGGAACTTAGGGACTACGAGCAGTACTTC | CASSFGVRGGLAELRDYEQYF
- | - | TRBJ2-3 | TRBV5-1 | TGCGCCAGCAGCTTTGCGAGTCTGGCAGATACGCAGTATTTT | CASSFASLADTQYF
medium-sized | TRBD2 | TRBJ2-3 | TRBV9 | TGTGCCAGCAGCGTAGCACTAGCGGGAGGAGGGACGCAGTATTTT | CASSVALAGGGTQYF
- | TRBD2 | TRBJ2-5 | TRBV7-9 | TGTGCCAGCAGCTTATATACCCTCGGGACTAGCGGTCACAAAGAGACCCAGTACTTC | CASSLYTLGTSGHKETQYF
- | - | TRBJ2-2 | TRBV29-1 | TGCAGCGTTCCAGGAGCGTGGAACACCGGGGAGCTGTTTTTT | CSVPGAWNTGELFF
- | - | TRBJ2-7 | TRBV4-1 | TGCGCCAGCAGTCAATTCCGGGAGTGGGACTACGAGCAGTACTTC | CASSQFREWDYEQYF
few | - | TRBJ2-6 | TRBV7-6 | TGTGCCAGCAGCTTATTCGGCAGTCCTCCGAGCTCTGGGGCCAACGTCCTGACTTTC | CASSLFGSPPSSGANVLTF
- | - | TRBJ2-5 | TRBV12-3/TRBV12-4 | TGTGCCAGCAGTTTACGGGGGGCAGGGACCCAGTACTTC | CASSLRGAGTQYF
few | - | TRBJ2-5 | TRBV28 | TGTGCCAGCAGTTTTGGACGGTACCAAGAGACCCAGTACTTC | CASSFGRYQETQYF
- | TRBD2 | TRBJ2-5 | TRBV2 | TGTGCCAGCAGTGGGGCTAGCGGGGGCCTCCAAGAGACCCAGTACTTC | CASSGASGGLQETQYF
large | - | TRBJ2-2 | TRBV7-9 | TGTGCCAGCAGCTTAGAAACCGGGGAGCTGTTTTTT | CASSLETGELFF
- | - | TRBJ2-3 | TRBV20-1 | TGCAGTGCTACCCTCTATGTGGATACGCAGTATTTT | CSATLYVDTQYF
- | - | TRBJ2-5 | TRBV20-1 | TGCAGTGCCGAACCTTGGACAGTACAAGAGACCCAGTACTTC | CSAEPWTVQETQYF
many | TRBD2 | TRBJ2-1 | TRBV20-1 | TGCAGTGCCCGGGGGGAGACAGAGTACAATGAGCAGTTCTTC | CSARGETEYNEQFF
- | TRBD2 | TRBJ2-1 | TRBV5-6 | TGTGCCAGCAGCTTACCGGGACTAGCGGTCAATGAGCAGTTCTTC | CASSLPGLAVNEQFF
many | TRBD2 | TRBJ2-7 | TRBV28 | TGTGCCAGCAGTCCTAGGGCTAGCGGAGGGAAGCAGTACTTC | CASSPRASGGKQYF
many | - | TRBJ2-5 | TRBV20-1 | TGCAGTCCGACCCGGGACGCGAGAGAGACCCAGTACTTC | CSPTRDARETQYF
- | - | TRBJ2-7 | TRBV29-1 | TGCAGCGTCTCGCCCTCGACGAAGTCCTACGAGCAGTACTTC | CSVSPSTKSYEQYF
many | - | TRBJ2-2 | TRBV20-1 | TGCAGTGTTACAGGGATCACCGGGGAGCTGTTTTTT | CSVTGITGELFF
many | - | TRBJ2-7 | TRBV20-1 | TGCAGTGCCGGGCAGGGAGCGCGCGAGCAGTACTTC | CSAGQGAREQYF
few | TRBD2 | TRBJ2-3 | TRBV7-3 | TGTGCCAGCGCCGCTGGCGGGAGGCCCATAGATACGCAGTATTTT | CASAAGGRPIDTQYF
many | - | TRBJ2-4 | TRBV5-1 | TGCGCCAGCAGCTTCGGAGCCAAAAACATTCAGTACTTC | CASSFGAKNIQYF
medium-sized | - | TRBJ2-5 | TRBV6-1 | TGTGCCAGCAGTGAGGGCGGTTGGGCCGAAGAGACCCAGTACTTC | CASSEGGWAEETQYF
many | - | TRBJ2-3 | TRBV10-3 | TGTGCCATCAGTGCGGACCAGGGTGGCGGGAATACGCAGTATTTT | CAISADQGGGNTQYF
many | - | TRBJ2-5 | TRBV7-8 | TGTGCCAGCAGCCGCGGGGTAACTCTCCAAGAGACCCAGTACTTC | CASSRGVTLQETQYF